This TCR beta chain was identified during a study of CD8 T cells in Susac syndrome. For the study at large: Patients with Susac syndrome had blood drawn and were at that point therapy-naive, on corticosteroids, or on intravenous immunoglobulin alone.

Both CD4+ and CD8+ T cells were negatively isolated, and TEMRA cells underwent FACS enrichment. Reverse transcription of roughly 0.5 to 1 ug RNA was carried out with random hexamers. One entry per CDR3 protein results from TCRdb running MiXCR on the immunoSEQ multiplex PCR reads. The data contain more than 200,000 distinct CDR3 sequences, about 94% of them singletons. This clonotype was sampled from a human donor with Susac syndrome. The sample consisted of CD4+ T cells from PBMCs.

CDR3 DNA sequence: TGTGCCGTCAACAGGGCGCAAAACACTGAAGCTTTCTTT. This translates into CAVNRAQNTEAFF. The chain uses TRBV30 and TRBJ1-1; a weak D match, TRBD1 (6 bases). V was pared by 8 bases and J by 2 bases, with 15 bases between. The CDR3 has 13 amino acids. Germline CDR1 reads GTSNPN; CDR2 reads SVGIG (reference sequence). Supplemented by reference TRBV30 and TRBJ1-1, the full variable domain reads SQTIHQWPATLVQPVGSPLSLECTVEGTSNPNLYWYRQAAGRGLQLLFYSVGIGQISSEVPQNLSASRPQDRQFILSSKKLLLSDSGFYLCAVNRAQNTEAFFGQGTRLTVV.